The 32 T cell receptor beta chains reported below all come from one sample, sequenced in a study of blood T cell repertoires in COVID-19. Libraries were prepared by immunoSEQ multiplex PCR; TCRdb keeps only in-frame clonotypes and omits some of them. In the table there are about 43,000 clones, roughly 85% of which are singletons. The material sequenced was peripheral blood. The source of these receptors is a man between 60 and 75 years old with active COVID-19.

V is TRBV27 and J is TRBJ2-7; 7 bases align to TRBD2. This CDR3 is built from 16 residues. V was clipped by 6 bases and J by 4 bases; unmatched bases: 15. Looked up from germline, CDR1 is MNHEY and CDR2 is SMNVEV (reference sequence). CDR3 protein: CASSRRLAPPHYEQYF. The CDR3 DNA follows: TGTGCCAGCAGCCGACGACTAGCTCCTCCCCATTACGAGCAGTACTTC.

The rearrangement uses TRBV2 and TRBJ2-5; TRBD2 is a possible D gene (6 bases). This CDR3 region has 14 residues. V was shortened by 6 bases and J by 1 base, with 12 bases between the two germline ends. Germline assignment: CDR1 SNHLY and CDR2 FYNNEI. CDR3 residues: CASRVRRGQETQYF. CDR3 nucleotides: TGTGCCAGCAGGGTCAGGAGGGGCCAAGAGACCCAGTACTTC. The full variable domain, with the rest looked up from reference TRBV2 and TRBJ2-5, is EPEVTQTPSHQVTQMGQEVILRCVPISNHLYFYWYRQILGQKVEFLVSFYNNEISEKSEIFDDQFSVERPDGSNFTLKIRSTKLEDSAMYFCASRVRRGQETQYFGPGTRLLVL.

As regards this clone: Other nucleotide sequences in the sample specify the same CDR3. The chain links TRBV5-6 to TRBJ2-1; 8 nucleotides match TRBD2. With 4 bases clipped from V and 3 bases from J, the junction kept 3 bases outside the gene matches. CDR1 is SGHDT, CDR2 YYEEEE, per germline. The CDR3 extends over 14 amino acids. Written as DNA, the CDR3 is TGTGCCAGCAGCCTCACTAGCGGCTACAATGAGCAGTTCTTC. Its translation: CASSLTSGYNEQFF.

This clone was recorded once. This chain uses TRBV7-3 with TRBJ2-3, with TRBD1 identical over 7 bases. This CDR3 contains 15 residues. Germline-derived CDR1 and CDR2 are SGHTA and FQGTGA. With V trimmed by 5 bases and J by 1 base, 6 bases remained unmatched. CDR3 loop: CASSAGTVGTDTQYF. For the CDR3, the DNA is TGTGCCAGCAGCGCCGGGACAGTGGGCACAGATACGCAGTATTTT.

This clone was seen a few times. The chain uses TRBV19 and TRBJ2-5, with a tentative D call TRBD1 (6 bases). The V gene's germline CDR1 is LNHDA and CDR2 SQIVND (reference sequence). Trimming removed 0 bases at V and 0 bases at J, with 17 bases between. The CDR3 is made up of 18 amino acids. The CDR3 sequence: CASSIDPRGHLYQETQYF. As DNA, the CDR3 is TGTGCCAGTAGTATAGATCCCCGGGGACATTTGTACCAAGAGACCCAGTACTTC.

The chain carries TRBV24-1 and TRBJ2-3; 9 nucleotides match TRBD2. Losses at the gene ends were 2 bases for V and 0 bases for J; bases not matched to a gene: 8. The germline V gene has CDR1 KGHDR and CDR2 SFDVKD. There are 18 residues in the CDR3. CDR3: CATSDSPSGTASTDTQYF. The CDR3 DNA reads TGTGCCACCAGTGATTCACCTAGCGGGACCGCCAGCACAGATACGCAGTATTTT.

There are a few counts of this clone. This chain uses TRBV4-1 with TRBJ2-7; D is possibly TRBD2 (6 bases). V was trimmed by 4 bases and J by 3 bases, leaving 10 bases between them. CDR1 and CDR2 from the germline V gene are MGHRA and YSYEKL. The CDR3 sequence is 13 residues long. The CDR3 DNA reads as TGCGCCAGCAGCCTACGGGAGAGCTACGAGCAGTACTTC. As protein: CASSLRESYEQYF.

This sequence joins TRBV12-3 or TRBV12-4 and TRBJ1-2, with 9 bases that match TRBD1. The CDR3 consists of 13 residues. V lost 6 bases and J lost 4; bases outside the gene matches: 3. CDR3 sequence (DNA): TGTGCCAGCAGCGGGGACAGGGTCTATGGCTACACCTTC. Translated: CASSGDRVYGYTF.

The chain joins TRBV6-5 to TRBJ2-4; the D gene is possibly TRBD1 (6 bases). Looked up from germline, CDR1 is MNHEY and CDR2 is SVGAGI. The length of the CDR3 is 13 residues. V was cut by 0 bases and J by 13 bases, with 13 bases left in between. The CDR3 loop is CASSYSRQVDQYF. CDR3 nucleotide sequence: TGTGCCAGCAGTTACTCGAGACAGGTAGACCAGTACTTC.

This chain connects TRBV3-1 (or the pseudogene TRBV3-2) to TRBJ1-1; a possible D gene is TRBD1 (5 bases). The CDR3 consists of 14 residues. V lost 5 bases to trimming and J lost 4 bases, with 14 bases between them. CDR1 LGHDT and CDR2 YNNKEL come from the germline V gene (reference sequence). The DNA of the CDR3 is TGTGCCAGCAGCTTGCAGGGTCAGTCCACTGAAGCTTTCTTT. As protein: CASSLQGQSTEAFF.

CDR3 residues: CAISPQGAKNIQYF. CDR3 coding DNA: TGTGCCATCAGTCCACAGGGGGCCAAAAACATTCAGTACTTC. The chain employs TRBV10-3 and TRBJ2-4; 7 nucleotides line up with TRBD1. Germline lookup yields CDR1 ENHRY and CDR2 SYGVKD. The J segment lost 1 base and the V segment lost 5 bases, leaving 2 bases of the junction unmatched. The CDR3 length is 14 residues.

The V call is TRBV7-6, the J call TRBJ2-2; a possible D gene is TRBD2 (6 bases). Germline-derived CDR1 and CDR2 are SGHVS and FNYEAQ. Trimming took off 2 bases at V and 1 base at J, with 14 bases between the two ends. The CDR3 length is 17 residues. Here the CDR3 reads CASSLIISSGNTGELFF. The CDR3 nucleotides are TGTGCCAGCAGCTTAATTATTAGTAGCGGGAACACCGGGGAGCTGTTTTTT.

The rearrangement joins TRBV5-1 to TRBJ2-7, with D possibly being TRBD2 (6 bases). CDR1 SGHRS and CDR2 YFSETQ come from the germline V gene. CDR3 length: 15 amino acids. Deletions cut 1 base from V and 7 bases from J, with 18 bases between. The CDR3 nucleotides read TGCGCCAGCAGCTTGTCCCGGGACTGGTCTGGGGAGCAGTACTTC. Its translation: CASSLSRDWSGEQYF.

The chain is built from TRBV27 and TRBJ2-3, with TRBD2 matching 13 bases. The CDR3 has 16 residues. V shed 2 bases and J 1 base; nucleotides not matched to a gene: 0. Germline V gene sequence: CDR1 MNHEY, CDR2 SMNVEV (reference sequence). Here the CDR3 reads CASSLGTSGGTDTQYF. DNA of the CDR3: TGTGCCAGCAGTTTAGGGACTAGCGGGGGCACAGATACGCAGTATTTT.

This chain uses TRBV6-6 with TRBJ2-3, with 10 bases fitting TRBD2. The junction had 8 bases not matched to a gene; V was cut back by 5 bases and J by 6 bases. The CDR3 is 15 residues long. The germline V gene encodes CDR1 MNHNY and CDR2 SVGAGI (reference sequence). The chain's CDR3 is CASSGSSGRADTQYF. CDR3 coding DNA: TGTGCCAGCAGTGGATCAAGCGGGAGGGCCGATACGCAGTATTTT.

This chain uses TRBV28 with TRBJ2-3, with D unclear. V was cut by 9 bases and J by 0 bases, with 13 bases left in between. The CDR3 length is 14 residues. In germline, CDR1 is MDHEN, CDR2 SYDVKM. The CDR3 nucleotides are TGTGCCAGTAGGAGCGCCTCTAGCACAGATACGCAGTATTTT. This codes for CASRSASSTDTQYF.

The CDR3 loop is CASSQQGPEQYF. DNA for the CDR3: TGTGCCAGCAGTCAACAGGGACCCGAGCAGTACTTC. The chain has TRBV2 and TRBJ2-7, with a possible D match to TRBD1 (6 bases). The V end lost 5 bases, the J end lost 6 bases, and 11 bases lay between the germline ends. Germline V gene sequence: CDR1 SNHLY, CDR2 FYNNEI. The CDR3 is 12 residues long. Full variable domain (rest looked up from reference TRBV2 and TRBJ2-7): EPEVTQTPSHQVTQMGQEVILRCVPISNHLYFYWYRQILGQKVEFLVSFYNNEISEKSEIFDDQFSVERPDGSNFTLKIRSTKLEDSAMYFCASSQQGPEQYFGPGTRLTVT.

This rearrangement joins TRBV9 to TRBJ2-2; possible D gene TRBD2, 6 bases. CDR1 is SGDLS, CDR2 YYNGEE, per germline. The V end lost 2 bases, the J end lost 1 base, and 12 bases lay between the germline ends. There are 16 residues in the CDR3. CDR3 in amino acids: CASSVSAGRNTGELFF. The CDR3 region has the DNA TGTGCCAGCAGCGTTTCTGCGGGACGGAACACCGGGGAGCTGTTTTTT.

V usage is TRBV2 and J usage is TRBJ2-1; unclear D gene. The CDR3 covers 11 residues. Germline V gene lookup returns CDR1 SNHLY and CDR2 FYNNEI. Trimming removed 6 bases at V and 10 bases at J, with 10 bases between. The CDR3, as DNA: TGTGCCAGCAGCCCCCCCGAGGAGCAGTTCTTC. The encoded protein is CASSPPEEQFF.

This clone occurred once. The chain links TRBV18 to TRBJ2-5; tentatively, D is TRBD2 (6 bases). CDR3 length: 13 residues. V lost 3 bases and J lost 5, with 10 bases in between. The V gene's germline CDR1 is KGHSH and CDR2 LQKENI. The CDR3, as DNA: TGTGCCAGCTCACCCGCGGGGCGGGAGACCCAGTACTTC. This translates into CASSPAGRETQYF.

This clone is categorized as large. The rearrangement uses TRBV28 and TRBJ2-1, with 7 nucleotides matching TRBD1. Unmatched junction bases numbered 16, after V lost 3 bases and J lost 8 bases. Germline CDR1 reads MDHEN; CDR2 reads SYDVKM. The CDR3 totals 17 residues. CDR3 loop: CASSFLGLQGPGDEQFF. The CDR3 DNA reads as TGTGCCAGCAGTTTTTTGGGCCTACAGGGGCCCGGGGATGAGCAGTTCTTC.

This clone has just a few counts. The V and J genes are TRBV28 and TRBJ1-3; TRBD1 might be the D (5 bases). The germline CDR1 and CDR2 sequences are MDHEN and SYDVKM. V dropped 8 bases and J dropped 2 bases, with 10 bases sitting between them. The CDR3 length is 13 residues. In nucleotides, the CDR3 is TGTGCCAGCCCGACAGCGACTGGAAACACCATATATTTT. This translates into CASPTATGNTIYF.

CDR3 sequence (DNA): TGTGCCAGCAGCCTAGGACATGGAGAGACCCAGTACTTC. As protein: CASSLGHGETQYF. This chain joins TRBV3-1 (or the pseudogene TRBV3-2) and TRBJ2-5; D perhaps matches TRBD1 (5 bases). The V end lost 4 bases, the J end lost 4 bases, and 10 bases lay between the germline ends. The CDR3 is 13 amino acids. CDR1 LGHDT and CDR2 YNNKEL come from the germline V gene (reference sequence).

This clone was seen more than once but under ten times. The chain links TRBV9 to TRBJ1-1; D not certain. The CDR3 is 15 residues long. Trimming stripped 0 bases from V and 5 bases from J, with 14 bases between. Per the germline V gene, CDR1 is SGDLS and CDR2 is YYNGEE. The CDR3, as DNA: TGTGCCAGCAGCGTAGGGACTTCCCGAGGGACTGAAGCTTTCTTT. This encodes CASSVGTSRGTEAFF.

This clone turned up a few times. The genes are TRBV5-4 and TRBJ2-1, with 8 bases aligning to TRBD1. Germline V gives CDR1 SGHNT, CDR2 YYREEE (reference sequence). The CDR3 has 16 amino acids. The trim removed 4 bases at V and 8 bases at J, leaving 14 bases unmatched. CDR3 DNA: TGTGCCAGCAGCGAACTGACAGGGGAATCTCGCGATGAGCAGTTCTTC. This codes for CASSELTGESRDEQFF.

V usage is TRBV29-1 and J usage is TRBJ1-1, with D perhaps TRBD1 (6 bases). CDR3 size: 13 residues. CDR1 and CDR2 from the germline V gene are SQVTM and ANQGSEA. V shed 7 bases and J shed 1 base, with 13 bases lying between them. The chain's CDR3 is CSGLGHQNTEAFF. The CDR3 DNA reads TGCAGCGGCCTGGGACACCAGAACACTGAAGCTTTCTTT.

This rearrangement joins TRBV5-1 to TRBJ2-7; 9 bases line up with TRBD2. This CDR3 is 15 amino acids long. Germline loops: CDR1 SGHRS, CDR2 YFSETQ. V lost 2 bases and J lost 0; bases outside the gene matches: 3. CDR3 sequence reads: CASSFGSGSSYEQYF. DNA of the CDR3: TGCGCCAGCAGCTTTGGTAGCGGGAGCTCCTACGAGCAGTACTTC.

The rearrangement uses TRBV11-3 and TRBJ2-1, with D possibly being TRBD2 (6 bases). V lost 5 bases to trimming and J lost 5 bases, with 13 bases between them. The CDR3 consists of 14 residues. In germline, CDR1 is SGHNT, CDR2 YENEEA. CDR3 coding DNA: TGTGCCAGCAGCCTCTCCTGGGGGGACAATGAGCAGTTCTTC. Translated: CASSLSWGDNEQFF. Based on the CDR3 plus reference TRBV11-3 and TRBJ2-1, the full variable domain is EAGVVQSPRYKIIEKKQPVAFWCNPISGHNTLYWYLQNLGQGPELLIRYENEEAVDDSQLPKDRFSAERLKGVDSTLKIQPAELGDSAVYLCASSLSWGDNEQFFGPGTRLTVL.

This rearrangement joins TRBV12-3 or TRBV12-4 to TRBJ2-7; D not certain. This CDR3 is built from 12 residues. V shed 8 bases and J shed 3 bases, with 11 bases lying between them. The CDR3 coding sequence is TGTGCCAGCTCGTCCCGTTTCTACGAGCAGTACTTC. The encoded protein is CASSSRFYEQYF.

This rearrangement joins TRBV10-3 to TRBJ2-2; 10 bases agree with TRBD1. Germline V gene lookup returns CDR1 ENHRY and CDR2 SYGVKD. The CDR3 covers 17 residues. The junction had 10 bases not matched to a gene; V was cut back by 2 bases and J by 7 bases. CDR3 residues: CAISETGTGDGGGELFF. The CDR3 DNA is TGTGCCATCAGTGAGACCGGGACAGGGGACGGTGGCGGGGAGCTGTTTTTT.

This clone is a singleton in its sample. The genes are TRBV18 and TRBJ2-3; D unresolved. Trimming took off 10 bases at V and 0 bases at J, with 14 bases between the two ends. The CDR3 sequence is 14 residues long. Germline V gives CDR1 KGHSH, CDR2 LQKENI. The CDR3 sequence: CATHTAGSTDTQYF. The DNA of the CDR3 is TGTGCCACCCATACTGCTGGTAGCACAGATACGCAGTATTTT.

The gene calls are TRBV19 and TRBJ2-1, with D possibly TRBD1 on 6 matching bases. Germline CDR1 is LNHDA and CDR2 is SQIVND (reference sequence). Between the trimmed V and J ends, which lost 6 bases and 2 bases, there was a span of 14 bases. There are 15 residues in the CDR3. The DNA of the CDR3 is TGTGCCAGTAGACCAAGACAGGCCGCCTACAATGAGCAGTTCTTC. The encoded protein is CASRPRQAAYNEQFF.